Listed here are 2 T cell receptor beta chains from one sample, sequenced in a study of OX40 agonist ivuxolimab in advanced cancers. Profiled with immunoSEQ multiplex PCR; TCRdb holds only in-frame clones, not every one. The sample has 65,000 to 95,000 clones, around 89% seen once. Sequencing was performed on CD4+ or CD8+ T cells sorted from blood, taken in a trial of the OX40 agonist ivuxolimab. These receptor sequences come from an adult with an advanced solid tumor such as melanoma, head and neck, liver or kidney cancer.

The CDR3, as DNA: TGCGCCAGCAGCTTGGAGCCAGAAGCTGGAAACACCATATATTTT. It translates to CASSLEPEAGNTIYF. The chain couples TRBV5-1 to TRBJ1-3; D is unclear. Germline V CDR1 and CDR2: SGHRS, YFSETQ. The CDR3 spans 15 residues. The V end lost 0 bases, the J end lost 2 bases, and 9 bases lay between the germline ends.

This clone was observed a single time. This specimen includes other DNA sequences encoding the same CDR3. The chain carries TRBV5-1 and TRBJ1-1; D gene uncertain. From germline, CDR1 is SGHRS and CDR2 YFSETQ. V lost 0 bases to trimming and J lost 3 bases, with 6 bases between them. The CDR3 runs 13 residues. CDR3 region: CASSLVGDTEAFF. The CDR3 DNA sequence: TGCGCCAGCAGCTTGGTTGGGGACACTGAAGCTTTCTTT. The full variable domain, in which reference TRBV5-1 and TRBJ1-1 provide the parts outside the CDR3, is KAGVTQTPRYLIKTRGQQVTLSCSPISGHRSVSWYQQTPGQGLQFLFEYFSETQRNKGNFPGRFSGRQFSNSRSEMNVSTLELGDSALYLCASSLVGDTEAFFGQGTRLTVV.